The 17 T cell receptor beta chains below all came from one sample that was sequenced in a study of shared clonotypes between healthy human individuals. Here immunoSEQ multiplex PCR was the method, and the copy in TCRdb shows in-frame clones only, minus some. Here the sample spans over 2 million clones, around 93% being singletons. Sequenced sample: naive CD4+ T cells from PBMCs. Documented subset: CD45RA+ positively selected. These TCRs come from a man between 18 and 35 years old in good health. Some clones in this sample may be carry-over from other donors' samples.

V is TRBV6-9 and J is TRBJ1-5, with 7 bases aligning to TRBD1. The CDR3 is 17 amino acids. Germline lookup yields CDR1 MNHGY and CDR2 SVAAGI. The ends lost 5 bases at V and 4 bases at J; junction bases unmatched: 14. CDR3 region: CASSTSGQDRLNQPQHF. The DNA of the CDR3 is TGTGCCAGCAGTACCTCTGGACAGGACCGCCTTAATCAGCCCCAGCATTTT.

The rearrangement uses TRBV7-3 and TRBJ2-2; a weak D match, TRBD2 (6 bases). V was clipped by 5 bases and J by 7 bases, with 17 bases between them. This CDR3 is 15 amino acids long. The germline gives CDR1 SGHTA, CDR2 FQGTGA. CDR3: CASSPLTSRGGELFF. The DNA of the CDR3 is TGTGCCAGCAGCCCCTTGACTAGTCGCGGCGGGGAGCTGTTTTTT.

V and J are TRBV19 and TRBJ1-5, with a weak D call TRBD1 (5 bases). Germline CDR1 is LNHDA and CDR2 is SQIVND (reference sequence). The V and J ends lost 5 bases and 6 bases respectively, with 20 bases between them. The CDR3 is 16 amino acids. CDR3 residues: CASSPRSQGFRQPQHF. The CDR3 nucleotides read TGTGCCAGTAGTCCAAGATCGCAGGGATTCCGTCAGCCCCAGCATTTT.

The V gene is TRBV5-4, the J gene TRBJ1-2; D gene ambiguous. With 0 bases removed from V and 3 bases from J, the gap between germline ends came to 9 bases. The V gene's germline CDR1 is SGHNT and CDR2 YYREEE (reference sequence). The CDR3 spans 14 residues. CDR3 DNA: TGTGCCAGCAGCTTGGTTGTGGGCGACTATGGCTACACCTTC. Its protein is CASSLVVGDYGYTF. The full variable domain, in which reference TRBV5-4 and TRBJ1-2 provide the parts outside the CDR3, is ETGVTQSPTHLIKTRGQQVTLRCSSQSGHNTVSWYQQALGQGPQFIFQYYREEENGRGNFPPRFSGLQFPNYSSELNVNALELDDSALYLCASSLVVGDYGYTFGSGTRLTVV.

V gene TRBV28 combines with J gene TRBJ2-1, with D possibly matching TRBD2 (6 bases). V lost 3 bases to trimming and J lost 4 bases, with 13 bases between them. This CDR3 is built from 15 residues. Germline values: CDR1 MDHEN, CDR2 SYDVKM. As DNA, the CDR3 is TGTGCCAGCAGTTTCGGCGGGACCCGGTACAATGAGCAGTTCTTC. It codes for CASSFGGTRYNEQFF.

The rearrangement joins TRBV28 to TRBJ2-7; 10 positions agree with TRBD1. The CDR3 has 16 amino acids. V was pared by 5 bases and J by 3 bases, with 10 bases of the junction left unmatched. Germline V gene sequence: CDR1 MDHEN, CDR2 SYDVKM. CDR3 nucleotides: TGTGCCAGCAGTGTGACAGGGGGCGCTTTGGTCTACGAGCAGTACTTC. Amino acid sequence: CASSVTGGALVYEQYF.

The chain links TRBV7-2 to TRBJ1-3; D perhaps matches TRBD1 (6 bases). Trimming shortened V by 4 bases and J by 1 base, and 11 bases separated the two germline ends. The CDR3 spans 15 residues. Germline CDR1 and CDR2: SGHTA and FQGNSA. Written as DNA, the CDR3 is TGTGCCAGCAGCTCACAGGGCCCGTCTGGAAACACCATATATTTT. Translating it yields CASSSQGPSGNTIYF.

The chain is built from TRBV6-5 and TRBJ2-1; no definite D call. In germline, CDR1 is MNHEY, CDR2 SVGAGI. V gave up 7 bases and J gave up 6 bases, with 13 bases separating them. The CDR3 contains 13 residues. The CDR3 reads CASKGSTGNEQFF. CDR3 bases: TGTGCCAGCAAAGGGTCGACGGGCAATGAGCAGTTCTTC.

This clone appeared a single time. The chain couples TRBV2 to TRBJ1-1, with D tentatively TRBD1 (6 bases). The CDR3 length is 14 residues. Germline-derived CDR1 and CDR2 are SNHLY and FYNNEI. The germline V and J ends were trimmed by 8 bases and 0 bases, with 13 bases remaining between them. CDR3 residues: CASHWGPMNTEAFF. The CDR3 nucleotides are TGTGCCAGCCACTGGGGGCCAATGAACACTGAAGCTTTCTTT.

The CDR3: CASSLAGRVPGYTF. CDR3 coding DNA: TGTGCCAGCAGCTTAGCGGGCAGGGTCCCTGGCTACACCTTC. V and J are TRBV7-2 and TRBJ1-2, with D maybe TRBD1 (5 bases). The V end lost 0 bases, the J end lost 7 bases, and 12 bases lay between the germline ends. The CDR3 covers 14 residues. Germline lookup yields CDR1 SGHTA and CDR2 FQGNSA.

About this clone itself: The same CDR3 arises from other DNA sequences in this sample as well. The CDR3 reads CASSPRQGTGELFF. The CDR3 DNA is TGTGCCAGCTCACCCCGACAGGGCACCGGGGAGCTGTTTTTT. This chain links TRBV18 with TRBJ2-2, with 7 bases lining up with TRBD1. The CDR3 sequence is 14 residues long. CDR1 is KGHSH, CDR2 LQKENI, per germline. V was clipped by 3 bases and J by 4 bases; unmatched bases: 2.

The chain joins TRBV5-1 to TRBJ1-1; D is perhaps TRBD1 (5 bases). The CDR3 consists of 15 residues. V shed 2 bases and J shed 1 base, with 12 bases lying between them. Germline V gene sequence: CDR1 SGHRS, CDR2 YFSETQ. The chain's CDR3 is CASSFTSGGNTEAFF. In DNA form, the CDR3 reads TGCGCCAGCAGCTTCACCTCCGGGGGGAACACTGAAGCTTTCTTT.

The CDR3 nucleotides read TGTGCCAGCAGCCCCATAGGCACAGATACGCAGTATTTT. This codes for CASSPIGTDTQYF. The chain carries TRBV7-3 and TRBJ2-3; no definite D call. The CDR3 is made up of 13 amino acids. CDR1 SGHTA and CDR2 FQGTGA come from the germline V gene. V was cut by 5 bases and J by 1 base, with 7 bases left in between.

The CDR3 sequence: CASNSGENTEAFF. Here the CDR3 DNA reads TGCGCCAGCAACTCAGGTGAGAACACTGAAGCTTTCTTT. The chain carries TRBV5-1 and TRBJ1-1; D not resolved. The CDR3 is made up of 13 amino acids. Germline CDR1 and CDR2: SGHRS and YFSETQ. The ends were cut back, 6 bases at V and 1 base at J, with 10 bases in the middle.

This rearrangement joins TRBV28 to TRBJ2-4, with TRBD2 matching 8 bases. Germline lookup yields CDR1 MDHEN and CDR2 SYDVKM. The CDR3 extends over 15 amino acids. With 4 bases clipped from V and 6 bases from J, the junction kept 8 bases outside the gene matches. The CDR3: CASSSVGTRRNIQYF. In DNA form, the CDR3 reads TGTGCCAGCAGTTCTGTCGGGACTAGAAGAAACATTCAGTACTTC.

The rearrangement uses TRBV7-9 and TRBJ1-3; TRBD1 matches at 10 bases. V shed 3 bases and J 8 bases; nucleotides not matched to a gene: 10. Germline loops: CDR1 SEHNR, CDR2 FQNEAQ (reference sequence). This CDR3 is built from 16 residues. For the CDR3, the DNA is TGTGCCAGCAGCTTGGGACAGGGGCTTATGGCGGACACCATATATTTT. It encodes CASSLGQGLMADTIYF.

A remark on this clone: This same CDR3 is encoded by further DNA sequences in the sample. The chain links TRBV7-3 to TRBJ2-1; 7 positions agree with TRBD2. V shed 5 bases, J shed 3 bases, and the junction held 4 bases outside the gene matches. Germline CDR1 reads SGHTA; CDR2 reads FQGTGA. The CDR3 spans 14 residues. The CDR3 region is CASSRGGGYNEQFF. The CDR3 DNA reads as TGTGCCAGCAGCCGAGGCGGGGGCTACAATGAGCAGTTCTTC.